This TCR beta chain derives from a study of early T cells in non-severe SARS-CoV-2 infection. Study context: Sequencing of unsorted whole blood was done on bulk RNA, leaving chains unpaired.

CDR3 length: 13 amino acids. V dropped 6 bases and J dropped 2; count of bases not matched to a gene: 1. Germline V gives CDR1 DFQATT, CDR2 SNEGSKA (reference sequence). This clonotype was seen ten or more times. Its antigen remains unknown. Study conclusions and caveats: VDJdb matches were skewed toward anti-spike CD8 T cell responses.

Attachment of unique molecular identifiers to individual cDNA molecules was performed. TCRdb processed the 5' RACE reads anew with MiXCR; each CDR3 protein has one entry. The repertoire includes tens of thousands of distinct CDR3 sequences, roughly an eighth of them detected once, and about 5% sits in the top ten. The source of this sequence is an adult who was a healthcare worker with PCR-confirmed SARS-CoV-2 infection or an uninfected control (not recorded which). The source material was whole blood. V gene TRBV20-1 combines with J gene TRBJ2-1; 10 nucleotides line up with TRBD2. CDR3 sequence: CSAGLAAYNEQFF. The CDR3 nucleotides read TGCAGTGCCGGACTAGCGGCCTACAATGAGCAGTTCTTC.